The TCR beta chain under discussion was sequenced for a study of low-dose radiotherapy and immunotherapy resistance in tumors. Whole-study context: Each fraction for Cohort 1 was 0.5 Gy, given every 2 weeks, and the total came to 6.5 Gy.

This clonotype was seen repeatedly, ten times or more. The time point here: after trial treatment. Noted treatment: LDRT plus nivolumab, ipilimumab, low-dose cyclophosphamide and aspirin (RACIN trial). Germline V gene sequence: CDR1 SGHRS, CDR2 YFSETQ. CDR3 size: 16 residues. V lost 0 bases, J lost 0 bases, and 2 bases stayed unmatched. Alpha and beta chains were covered, as first-strand cDNA relied on TRAV- and TRBV-specific primers. With a V-primer adapter and a constant-region primer, TCRs were amplified for 20 PCR cycles. TCRdb reprocessed the reads with MiXCR, giving one entry per CDR3 protein. The sample has tens of thousands of distinct CDR3 sequences; around 20% are singletons.

Sequenced material: PBMCs, taken after low-dose radiotherapy plus immunotherapy. This chain links TRBV5-1 with TRBJ1-3; 8 nucleotides align to TRBD1. The TCR sequence derives from a female donor with ovarian cancer. CDR3 sequence (DNA): TGCGCCAGCAGCTTGGAGGGGACAGGCTCTGGAAACACCATATATTTT. It encodes CASSLEGTGSGNTIYF.